The T cell receptor (beta chain) described here comes from a study of T cell responses to AZD1222 COVID-19 vaccine. Germline trimming cut 5 bases from V and 1 base from J; bases unmatched to any gene: 5. This CDR3 region has 15 residues. CDR1 and CDR2 from the germline V gene are SNHLY and FYNNEI. General study results and limits: Donors were largely white British and mainly female; clonal diversity was possibly underestimated. Repertoires were sampled only after the peak T cell response. CD4 TCRs associated with vaccination spanned spike, dominating at 160-218 and 743-854.

In regard to this clone: What it recognizes is unknown.

The method was immunoSEQ multiplex PCR; TCRdb's version includes in-frame clones alone and lacks a portion of them. This sample yields 73,000 or so clones, of which 60% to 85% are seen a single time; roughly 50% belongs to the top ten. Recipients boosted at about 4 weeks or about 12 weeks are pooled. The chain combines TRBV2 with TRBJ2-3; TRBD2 aligns across 8 bases. The clonotype comes from an adult who received the AZD1222 COVID-19 vaccine. The sample in question was peripheral blood, obtained 28 days after the second AZD1222 dose. The CDR3 is CASSWGAGGTDTQYF. CDR3 DNA: TGTGCCAGCAGTTGGGGAGCGGGGGGCACAGATACGCAGTATTTT.